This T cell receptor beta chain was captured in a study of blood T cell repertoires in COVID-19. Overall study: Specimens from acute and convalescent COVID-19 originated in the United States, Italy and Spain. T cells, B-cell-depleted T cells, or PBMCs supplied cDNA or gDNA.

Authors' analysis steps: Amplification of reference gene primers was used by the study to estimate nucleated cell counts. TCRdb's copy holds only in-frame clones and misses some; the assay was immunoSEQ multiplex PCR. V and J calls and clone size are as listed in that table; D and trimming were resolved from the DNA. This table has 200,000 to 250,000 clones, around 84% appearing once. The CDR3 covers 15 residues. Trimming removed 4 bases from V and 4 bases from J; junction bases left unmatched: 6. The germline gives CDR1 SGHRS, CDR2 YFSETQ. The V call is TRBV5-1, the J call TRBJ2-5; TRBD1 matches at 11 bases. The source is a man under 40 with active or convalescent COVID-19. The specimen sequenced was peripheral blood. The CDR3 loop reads CASSGTGGSRETQYF. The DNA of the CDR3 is TGCGCCAGCAGCGGGACAGGGGGTTCGAGAGAGACCCAGTACTTC.